Sequencing of this TCR beta chain was carried out in a study of cytomegalovirus exposure and HLA in healthy donors. General study findings and limits: Rare TCR sequences predominated, though certain public TCRs were found in many donors. A previous analysis found most TCR beta V segments productive roughly 90% or roughly 30% of the time. Reports indicated that the classifier achieved high specificity and sensitivity in diagnosing cytomegalovirus status. Further analysis, carried out later, found HLA-associated TCR beta chains more clonally expanded than equally common other chains.

A word on this clone: The antigen is unknown.

The ends were cut back, 2 bases at V and 0 bases at J, with 8 bases in the middle. The CDR3 is made up of 15 amino acids. The germline V gene encodes CDR1 SGHTA and CDR2 FQGNSA. Primers: 60 Vbeta forward and 13 Jbeta reverse. Using immunoSEQ multiplex PCR, the repertoire was profiled, and TCRdb retains in-frame clones only, with some absent. The sample lists about 130,000 clones, around 80% seen once, with approximately 2.4% in the top ten. This TCR was recovered from a middle-aged man in good health and CMV-seronegative. The chain uses TRBV7-2 and TRBJ2-1, with D unresolved. The sequencing sample was made of PBMCs. CDR3 DNA sequence: TGTGCCAGCAGCTTAAGCAGGAACTCCTACAATGAGCAGTTCTTC. Translated: CASSLSRNSYNEQFF.